This T cell receptor beta chain appears in the sequencing data of a study of blood T cell repertoires in COVID-19. The CDR3 runs 16 residues. Trimming took off 5 bases at V and 4 bases at J, with 22 bases between the two ends. Germline loops: CDR1 SGHRS, CDR2 YFSETQ. Sequenced by immunoSEQ multiplex PCR; TCRdb stores in-frame clones only, minus some. This table holds 300,000 to 350,000 clones, around 87% found once. The sequence was collected from a woman aged 45-65 years with COVID-19, enrolled during active disease. The sequenced sample consisted of peripheral blood. V and J are TRBV5-1 and TRBJ2-7, with a possible D match to TRBD2 (5 bases). CDR3 nucleotide sequence: TGCGCCAGCAGGCCTGGCCAAGCGGAACCCAAGTACGAGCAGTACTTC. Translated, it gives CASRPGQAEPKYEQYF.